The table lists the clone carrying this TCR beta chain with many counts. What it binds is not known. This specimen comes from a study of T cells after yellow fever vaccination. Study observations and caveats: Post-booster repertoires again held most primary-vaccination clones (roughly 95% CD4, roughly 88% CD8). CD4 and CD8 compartments shared a small share of clonotypes.

From germline, CDR1 is LNHDA and CDR2 SQIVND (reference sequence). The CDR3 loop spans 15 amino acids. With V trimmed by 6 bases and J by 4 bases, 8 bases remained unmatched. Each CDR3 protein gets one entry after TCRdb re-called the 5' RACE reads with MiXCR. Of some 250,000 distinct CDR3 sequences in the sample, 6.9% were seen once. This TCR was sampled from a man aged 25-40 years who received the YFV17D yellow fever vaccine. The sample was CD4+ T cells sorted from PBMCs, taken 15 days after the yellow fever booster vaccination. The chain uses TRBV19 and TRBJ1-1, with 10 nucleotides matching TRBD1. CDR3 nucleotides: TGTGCCAGTAGAGACAGGGGGCATGAGGGCACTGAAGCTTTCTTT. Translated, it gives CASRDRGHEGTEAFF.